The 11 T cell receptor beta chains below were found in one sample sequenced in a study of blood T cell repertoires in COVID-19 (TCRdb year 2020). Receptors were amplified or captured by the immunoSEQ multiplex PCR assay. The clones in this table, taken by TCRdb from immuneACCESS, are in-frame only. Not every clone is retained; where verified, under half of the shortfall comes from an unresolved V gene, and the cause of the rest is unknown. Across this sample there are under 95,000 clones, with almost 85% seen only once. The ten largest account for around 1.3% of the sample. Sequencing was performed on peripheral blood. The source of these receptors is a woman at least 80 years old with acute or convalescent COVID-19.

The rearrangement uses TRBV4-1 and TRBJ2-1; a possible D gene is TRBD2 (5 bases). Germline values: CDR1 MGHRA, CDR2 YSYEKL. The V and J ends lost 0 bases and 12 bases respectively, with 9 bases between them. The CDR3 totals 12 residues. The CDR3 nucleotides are TGCGCCAGCAGCCAAGACCGGGATGCGCAGTTCTTC. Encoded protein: CASSQDRDAQFF.

The CDR3 coding sequence is TGTGCCACCCTACAGGGAGTTAACACAGATACGCAGTATTTT. It yields the protein CATLQGVNTDTQYF. The V and J genes are TRBV10-3 and TRBJ2-3, with D maybe TRBD1 (6 bases). The CDR3 runs to 14 residues. Germline V gene sequence: CDR1 ENHRY, CDR2 SYGVKD. V gave up 10 bases and J gave up 2 bases, with 16 bases separating them.

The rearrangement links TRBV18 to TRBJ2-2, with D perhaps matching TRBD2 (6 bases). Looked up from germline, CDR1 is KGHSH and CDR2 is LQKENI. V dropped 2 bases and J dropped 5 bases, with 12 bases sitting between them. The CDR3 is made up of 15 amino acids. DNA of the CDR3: TGTGCCAGCTCACCAGCAAAAGGGAGGACCGGGGAGCTGTTTTTT. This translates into CASSPAKGRTGELFF. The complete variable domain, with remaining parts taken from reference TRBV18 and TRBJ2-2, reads NAGVMQNPRHLVRRRGQEARLRCSPMKGHSHVYWYRQLPEEGLKFMVYLQKENIIDESGMPKERFSAEFPKEGPSILRIQQVVRGDSAAYFCASSPAKGRTGELFFGEGSRLTVL.

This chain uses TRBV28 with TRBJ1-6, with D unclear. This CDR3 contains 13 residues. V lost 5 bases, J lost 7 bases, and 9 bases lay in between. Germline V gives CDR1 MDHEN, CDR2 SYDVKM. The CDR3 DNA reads TGTGCCAGCAGTCTCCAGATGAATTCACCCCTCCACTTT. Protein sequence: CASSLQMNSPLHF.

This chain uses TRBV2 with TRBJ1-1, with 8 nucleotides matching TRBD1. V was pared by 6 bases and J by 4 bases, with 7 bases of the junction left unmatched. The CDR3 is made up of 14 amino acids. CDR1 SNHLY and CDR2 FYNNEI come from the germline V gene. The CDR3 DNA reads TGTGCCAGCAGCGTGACAGGGGAGAGCACTGAAGCTTTCTTT. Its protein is CASSVTGESTEAFF. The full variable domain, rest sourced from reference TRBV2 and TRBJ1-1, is EPEVTQTPSHQVTQMGQEVILRCVPISNHLYFYWYRQILGQKVEFLVSFYNNEISEKSEIFDDQFSVERPDGSNFTLKIRSTKLEDSAMYFCASSVTGESTEAFFGQGTRLTVV.

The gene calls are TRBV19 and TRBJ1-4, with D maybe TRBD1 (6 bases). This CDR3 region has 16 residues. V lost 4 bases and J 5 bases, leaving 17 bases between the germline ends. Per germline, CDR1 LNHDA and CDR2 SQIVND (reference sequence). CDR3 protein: CASSNRGDTWNEKLFF. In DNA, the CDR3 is TGTGCCAGTAGTAATAGAGGGGACACCTGGAATGAAAAACTGTTTTTT. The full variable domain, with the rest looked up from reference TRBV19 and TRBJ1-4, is DGGITQSPKYLFRKEGQNVTLSCEQNLNHDAMYWYRQDPGQGLRLIYYSQIVNDFQKGDIAEGYSVSREKKESFPLTVTSAQKNPTAFYLCASSNRGDTWNEKLFFGSGTQLSVL.

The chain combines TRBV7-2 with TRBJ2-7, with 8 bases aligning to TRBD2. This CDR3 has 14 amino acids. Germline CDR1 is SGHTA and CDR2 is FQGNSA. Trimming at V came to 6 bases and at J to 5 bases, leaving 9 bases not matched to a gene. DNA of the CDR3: TGTGCCAGCAGGGCGACGGGAGGGCCCAACGAGCAGTACTTC. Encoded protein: CASRATGGPNEQYF. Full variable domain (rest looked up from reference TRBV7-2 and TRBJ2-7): GAGVSQSPSNKVTEKGKDVELRCDPISGHTALYWYRQSLGQGLEFLIYFQGNSAPDKSGLPSDRFSAERTGGSVSTLTIQRTQQEDSAVYLCASRATGGPNEQYFGPGTRLTVT.

CDR3 in DNA: TGTGCCAGCAGCAAAAGGTCGGGGGACAGCTCCCACGAGCAGTACTTC. It encodes CASSKRSGDSSHEQYF. This chain links TRBV21-1 with TRBJ2-7; the table's TRBD1 call for D was not verified on the DNA. TRBV21-1 is given as a pseudogene. CDR3 size: 16 residues.

This CDR3 is CASSLLAGTSNQPQHF. In DNA form, the CDR3 reads TGTGCCAGCAGCTTGCTGGCGGGGACTAGCAATCAGCCCCAGCATTTT. The V and J genes are TRBV5-6 and TRBJ1-5, with D perhaps TRBD1 (5 bases). This CDR3 spans 16 amino acids. The germline gives CDR1 SGHDT, CDR2 YYEEEE. The V gene lost 1 base and the J gene lost 0 bases, with 11 bases spanning the gap. The variable domain in full, completed from reference TRBV5-6 and TRBJ1-5, reads DAGVTQSPTHLIKTRGQQVTLRCSPKSGHDTVSWYQQALGQGPQFIFQYYEEEERQRGNFPDRFSGHQFPNYSSELNVNALLLGDSALYLCASSLLAGTSNQPQHFGDGTRLSIL.

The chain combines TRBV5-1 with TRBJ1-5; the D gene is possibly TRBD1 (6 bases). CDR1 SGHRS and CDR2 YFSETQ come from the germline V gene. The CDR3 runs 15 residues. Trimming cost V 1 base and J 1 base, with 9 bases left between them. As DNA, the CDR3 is TGCGCCAGCAGCTTGAGCGGACAGAGCAATCAGCCCCAGCATTTT. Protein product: CASSLSGQSNQPQHF.

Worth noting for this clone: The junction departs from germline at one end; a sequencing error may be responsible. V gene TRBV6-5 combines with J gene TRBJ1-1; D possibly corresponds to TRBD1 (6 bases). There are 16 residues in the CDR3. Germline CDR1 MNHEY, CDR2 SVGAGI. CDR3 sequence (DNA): TGTGCCAGCAGTCACTCCCGGACAGCAATGAACACTGAAGCTTTCTTT. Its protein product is CASSHSRTAMNTEAFF.